The 15 T cell receptor beta chains below were found in one sample sequenced in a study of beta chain features in type 1 diabetes. Every isolated RNA sample was fully reverse transcribed, so sequencing captured expressed TCRB transcripts. Method: immunoSEQ multiplex PCR; TCRdb's copy keeps in-frame clones and lacks some. The sample consists of around 40,000 clones, over 50% of them appearing once. Input material: Tregs from blood. These TCRs come from a woman under 30 in good health.

The rearrangement joins TRBV2 to TRBJ1-2; 8 bases are a match to TRBD1. V shed 6 bases and J 8 bases; nucleotides not matched to a gene: 11. CDR3 length: 14 residues. Looked up from germline, CDR1 is SNHLY and CDR2 is FYNNEI. The CDR3 nucleotides read TGTGCCAGCAGGAGGACAGGGAGTGCGGGCGGCTACACCTTC. Translated: CASRRTGSAGGYTF.

The chain links TRBV7-2 to TRBJ2-1; D unclear. The CDR3 covers 17 residues. The ends were cut back, 5 bases at V and 4 bases at J, with 21 bases in the middle. Germline V gives CDR1 SGHTA, CDR2 FQGNSA. The CDR3 nucleotides read TGTGCCAGCAGCCTTATAGCTCAACCTCGATCATACAATGAGCAGTTCTTC. Translation: CASSLIAQPRSYNEQFF. Using reference TRBV7-2 and TRBJ2-1 for the parts outside the CDR3, the full variable domain is GAGVSQSPSNKVTEKGKDVELRCDPISGHTALYWYRQSLGQGLEFLIYFQGNSAPDKSGLPSDRFSAERTGGSVSTLTIQRTQQEDSAVYLCASSLIAQPRSYNEQFFGPGTRLTVL.

J is TRBJ1-2 and V is TRBV29-1; D is possibly TRBD1 (5 bases). Germline V CDR1 and CDR2: SQVTM, ANQGSEA. CDR3 length: 13 residues. The ends were cut back, 3 bases at V and 2 bases at J, with 10 bases in the middle. This CDR3 is CSVEAGPNYGYTF. The CDR3 DNA follows: TGCAGCGTTGAGGCGGGGCCAAACTATGGCTACACCTTC.

About this clone itself: In this CDR3 the conserved last residue, phenylalanine or tryptophan, is missing, so a read error is likely. The chain employs TRBV9 and TRBJ2-7; 12 bases line up with TRBD2. This CDR3 is built from 15 residues. V lost 3 bases, J lost 6 bases, and 7 bases stayed unmatched. The germline CDR1 and CDR2 sequences are SGDLS and YYNGEE. The CDR3 DNA sequence: TGTGCCAGCAGCGGGAGACTAGCGGGAGTACCCGAGCAGTACCTC. It codes for CASSGRLAGVPEQYL.

The genes are TRBV23-1 and TRBJ2-3; 8 positions agree with TRBD1. TRBV23-1 is assigned to the ORF class and has an uncertain function. CDR3 size: 18 residues. V lost 6 bases and J lost 2; bases outside the gene matches: 16. The DNA of the CDR3 is TGCGCCAGCAGACGATCACGAAGGACAGGGAGATCCACAGATACGCAGTATTTT. It codes for CASRRSRRTGRSTDTQYF.

This chain joins TRBV29-1 and TRBJ1-3; no firm D call. CDR1 SQVTM and CDR2 ANQGSEA come from the germline V gene. The V gene lost 7 bases and the J gene lost 3 bases, with 7 bases spanning the gap. The CDR3 is 11 amino acids. In nucleotides, the CDR3 is TGCAGCGGGACTTATGGAAACACCATATATTTT. Translated: CSGTYGNTIYF. The full variable domain, with the rest looked up from reference TRBV29-1 and TRBJ1-3, is SAVISQKPSRDICQRGTSLTIQCQVDSQVTMMFWYRQQPGQSLTLIATANQGSEATYESGFVIDKFPISRPNLTFSTLTVSNMSPEDSSIYLCSGTYGNTIYFGEGSWLTVV.

This clone was picked up a small number of times. The chain recombines TRBV27 with TRBJ2-7; possibly TRBD1 for D (7 bases). Germline V gene lookup returns CDR1 MNHEY and CDR2 SMNVEV (reference sequence). V was trimmed by 2 bases and J by 7 bases, leaving 18 bases between them. The CDR3 spans 15 residues. The CDR3 DNA sequence: TGTGCCAGCAGTTTAATTCAGACAGGGAGGCGGGAGCAGTACTTC. This gives the protein CASSLIQTGRREQYF.

This clone was detected a few times. J is TRBJ2-5 and V is TRBV2; TRBD1 matches 9 bases. Looked up from germline, CDR1 is SNHLY and CDR2 is FYNNEI. V lost 2 bases, J lost 4 bases, and 5 bases stayed unmatched. The CDR3 spans 15 residues. CDR3 sequence (DNA): TGTGCCAGCAGTGAAAATGGACAGGGGCCAGAGACCCAGTACTTC. It translates to CASSENGQGPETQYF.

This clone was picked up a small number of times. The chain carries TRBV28 and TRBJ2-4; 9 bases match TRBD2. CDR3 length: 14 amino acids. Trimming removed 3 bases from V and 7 bases from J; junction bases left unmatched: 4. CDR1 and CDR2 from the germline V gene are MDHEN and SYDVKM. The CDR3 protein is CASSLTSGGNIQYF. The CDR3, as DNA: TGTGCCAGCAGTTTGACTAGCGGAGGGAACATTCAGTACTTC.

This clone occurred a few times. The rearrangement joins TRBV9 to TRBJ1-5; D remains unclear. Germline V lookup: CDR1 SGDLS, CDR2 YYNGEE. CDR3 length: 15 amino acids. V was pared by 0 bases and J by 3 bases, with 10 bases between. The CDR3 nucleotides read TGTGCCAGCAGCGTAGGCTTACAGAACAATCAGCCCCAGCATTTT. Residues: CASSVGLQNNQPQHF.

The rearrangement links TRBV27 to TRBJ1-1; 8 bases line up with TRBD1. V lost 2 bases, J lost 6 bases, and 8 bases stayed unmatched. The CDR3 has 15 residues. Germline CDR1 MNHEY, CDR2 SMNVEV (reference sequence). CDR3 region: CASSLKLRGRAEAFF. Written as DNA, the CDR3 is TGTGCCAGCAGTTTAAAGCTCAGGGGGCGCGCTGAAGCTTTCTTT.

The rearrangement joins TRBV19 to TRBJ2-1, with 15 bases lining up with TRBD2. The V and J ends lost 8 bases and 6 bases, in that order; junction bases with no gene match: 5. CDR1 is LNHDA, CDR2 SQIVND, per germline (reference sequence). This CDR3 is 15 amino acids long. The CDR3 region has the DNA TGTGCCAGTCGCGGACTAGCGGGAGGGCCCAATGAGCAGTTCTTC. Translating it yields CASRGLAGGPNEQFF.

The gene calls are TRBV10-3 and TRBJ2-7; 12 nucleotides agree with TRBD2. V lost 7 bases, J lost 0 bases, and 7 bases stayed unmatched. CDR3 size: 16 residues. Germline CDR1 reads ENHRY; CDR2 reads SYGVKD. The CDR3 reads CAITNLAGGPSYEQYF. CDR3 nucleotides: TGTGCCATCACGAACCTAGCGGGAGGGCCCTCCTACGAGCAGTACTTC.

V gene TRBV27 combines with J gene TRBJ1-1; D unclear. V dropped 5 bases and J dropped 7 bases, with 8 bases sitting between them. CDR1 is MNHEY and CDR2 is SMNVEV in the germline V gene (reference sequence). CDR3 length: 11 residues. CDR3 nucleotide sequence: TGTGCCAGCAGTGGTTACAGTGAAGCTTTCTTT. Translated: CASSGYSEAFF.

There are a few counts of this clone. The chain employs TRBV7-9 and TRBJ2-5; 10 nucleotides agree with TRBD2. Germline CDR1 and CDR2: SEHNR and FQNEAQ (reference sequence). The V segment lost 5 bases and the J segment 3 bases; nucleotides outside the gene matches: 6. The CDR3 sequence is 15 residues long. CDR3 sequence: CASSRGLAAEETQYF. CDR3 nucleotide sequence: TGTGCCAGCAGCAGAGGACTAGCGGCAGAAGAGACCCAGTACTTC.